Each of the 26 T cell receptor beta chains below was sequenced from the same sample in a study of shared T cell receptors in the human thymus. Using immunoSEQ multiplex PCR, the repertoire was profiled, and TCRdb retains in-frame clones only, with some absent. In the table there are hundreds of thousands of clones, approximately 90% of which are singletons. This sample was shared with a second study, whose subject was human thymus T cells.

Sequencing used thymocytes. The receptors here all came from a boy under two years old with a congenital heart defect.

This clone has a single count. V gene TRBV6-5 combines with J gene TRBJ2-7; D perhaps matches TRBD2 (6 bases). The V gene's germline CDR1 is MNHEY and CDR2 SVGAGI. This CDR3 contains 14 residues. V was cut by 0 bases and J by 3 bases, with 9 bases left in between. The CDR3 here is CASSYSSGVYEQYF. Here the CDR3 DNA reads TGTGCCAGCAGTTACTCTAGCGGTGTCTACGAGCAGTACTTC.

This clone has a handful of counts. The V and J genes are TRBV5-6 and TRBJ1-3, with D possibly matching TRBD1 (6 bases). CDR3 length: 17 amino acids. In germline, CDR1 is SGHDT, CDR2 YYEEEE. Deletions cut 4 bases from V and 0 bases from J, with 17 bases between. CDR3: CASSHADRPPSGNTIYF. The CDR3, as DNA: TGTGCCAGCAGCCACGCCGACAGGCCCCCCTCTGGAAACACCATATATTTT.

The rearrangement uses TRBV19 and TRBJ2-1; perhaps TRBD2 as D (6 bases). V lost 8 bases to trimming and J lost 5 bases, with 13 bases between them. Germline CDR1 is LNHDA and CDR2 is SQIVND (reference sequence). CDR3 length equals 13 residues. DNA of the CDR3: TGTGCCAGTTACTCGCGGGACCACAATGAGCAGTTCTTC. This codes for CASYSRDHNEQFF.

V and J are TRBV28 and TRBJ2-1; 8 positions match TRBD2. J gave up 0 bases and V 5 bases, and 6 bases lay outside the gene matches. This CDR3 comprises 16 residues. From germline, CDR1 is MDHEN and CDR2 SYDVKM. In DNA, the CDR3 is TGTGCCAGCAGTCCCCTGAGCGGGAGCTCCTACAATGAGCAGTTCTTC. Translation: CASSPLSGSSYNEQFF.

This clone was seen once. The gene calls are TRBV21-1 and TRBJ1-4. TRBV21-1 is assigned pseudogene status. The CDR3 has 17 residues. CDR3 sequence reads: CASTKVGGTPTNEKLFF. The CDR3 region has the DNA TGTGCCAGCACCAAGGTGGGGGGGACTCCAACTAATGAAAAACTGTTTTTT.

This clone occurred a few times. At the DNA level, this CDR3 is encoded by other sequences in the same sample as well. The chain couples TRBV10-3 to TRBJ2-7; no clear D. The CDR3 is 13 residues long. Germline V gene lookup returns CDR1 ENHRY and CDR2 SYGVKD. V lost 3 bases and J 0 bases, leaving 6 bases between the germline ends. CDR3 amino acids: CAISDRSSYEQYF. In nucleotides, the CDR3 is TGTGCCATCAGTGATAGAAGCTCCTACGAGCAGTACTTC.

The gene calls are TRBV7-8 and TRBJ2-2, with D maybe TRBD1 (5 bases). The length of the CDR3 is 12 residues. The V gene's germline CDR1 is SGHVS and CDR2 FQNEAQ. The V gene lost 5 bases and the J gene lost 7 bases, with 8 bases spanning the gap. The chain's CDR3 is CASSLRDGELFF. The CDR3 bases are TGTGCCAGCAGCCTCAGGGACGGGGAGCTGTTTTTT.

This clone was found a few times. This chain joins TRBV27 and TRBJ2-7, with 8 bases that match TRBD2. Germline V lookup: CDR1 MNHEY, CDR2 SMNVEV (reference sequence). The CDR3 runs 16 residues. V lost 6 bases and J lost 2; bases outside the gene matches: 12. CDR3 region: CASRDTSGRVPYEQYF. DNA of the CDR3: TGTGCCAGCAGGGACACTAGCGGTAGGGTCCCCTACGAGCAGTACTTC.

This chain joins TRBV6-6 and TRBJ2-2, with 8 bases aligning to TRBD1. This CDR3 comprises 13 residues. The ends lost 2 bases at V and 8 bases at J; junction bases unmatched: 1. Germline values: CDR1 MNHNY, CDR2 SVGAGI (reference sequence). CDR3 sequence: CASSYQGAGELFF. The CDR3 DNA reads TGTGCCAGCAGTTACCAGGGGGCAGGGGAGCTGTTTTTT.

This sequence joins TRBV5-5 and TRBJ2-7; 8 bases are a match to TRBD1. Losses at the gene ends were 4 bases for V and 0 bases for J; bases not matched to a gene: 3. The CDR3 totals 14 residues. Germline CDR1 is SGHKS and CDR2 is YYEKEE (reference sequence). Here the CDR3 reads CASSAGQGSYEQYF. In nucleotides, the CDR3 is TGTGCCAGCAGCGCCGGACAGGGCTCCTACGAGCAGTACTTC.

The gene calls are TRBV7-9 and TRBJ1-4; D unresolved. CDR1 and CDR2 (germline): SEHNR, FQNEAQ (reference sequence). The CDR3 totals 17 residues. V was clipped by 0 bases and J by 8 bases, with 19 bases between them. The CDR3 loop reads CASSLAPPGDGREKLFF. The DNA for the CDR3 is TGTGCCAGCAGCTTAGCGCCCCCGGGTGACGGAAGGGAAAAACTGTTTTTT.

The CDR3 sequence: CATLDREATNEKLFF. The DNA for the CDR3 is TGTGCCACCCTGGACAGGGAAGCAACTAATGAAAAACTGTTTTTT. The chain couples TRBV2 to TRBJ1-4; 8 bases line up with TRBD1. Trimming removed 10 bases from V and 0 bases from J; junction bases left unmatched: 7. Germline CDR1 reads SNHLY; CDR2 reads FYNNEI. The CDR3 sequence is 15 residues long. The variable domain in full, completed from reference TRBV2 and TRBJ1-4, reads EPEVTQTPSHQVTQMGQEVILRCVPISNHLYFYWYRQILGQKVEFLVSFYNNEISEKSEIFDDQFSVERPDGSNFTLKIRSTKLEDSAMYFCATLDREATNEKLFFGSGTQLSVL.

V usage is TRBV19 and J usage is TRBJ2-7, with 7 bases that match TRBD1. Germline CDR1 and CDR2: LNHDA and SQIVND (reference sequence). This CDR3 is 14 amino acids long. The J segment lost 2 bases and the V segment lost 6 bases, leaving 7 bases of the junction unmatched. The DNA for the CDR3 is TGTGCCAGTAGCATTTCCGGGACAGCCTACGAGCAGTACTTC. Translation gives CASSISGTAYEQYF.

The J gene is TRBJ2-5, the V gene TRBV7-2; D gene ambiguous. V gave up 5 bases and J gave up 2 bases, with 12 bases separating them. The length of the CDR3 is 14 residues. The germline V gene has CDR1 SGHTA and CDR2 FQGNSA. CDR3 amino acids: CASSELGWQETQYF. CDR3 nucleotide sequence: TGTGCCAGCAGCGAACTCGGTTGGCAAGAGACCCAGTACTTC.

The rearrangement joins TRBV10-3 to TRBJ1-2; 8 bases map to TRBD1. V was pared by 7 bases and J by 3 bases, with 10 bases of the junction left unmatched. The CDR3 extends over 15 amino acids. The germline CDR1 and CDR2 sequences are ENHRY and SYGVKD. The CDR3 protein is CAITQGDRQDYGYTF. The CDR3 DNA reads TGTGCCATCACCCAGGGGGACAGGCAGGACTATGGCTACACCTTC.

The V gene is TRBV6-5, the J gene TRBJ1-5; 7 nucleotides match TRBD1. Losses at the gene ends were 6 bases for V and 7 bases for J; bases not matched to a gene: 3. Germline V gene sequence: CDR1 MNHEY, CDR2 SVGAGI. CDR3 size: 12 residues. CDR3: CASRRQGQPQHF. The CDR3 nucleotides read TGTGCCAGCAGGAGACAGGGACAGCCCCAGCATTTT.

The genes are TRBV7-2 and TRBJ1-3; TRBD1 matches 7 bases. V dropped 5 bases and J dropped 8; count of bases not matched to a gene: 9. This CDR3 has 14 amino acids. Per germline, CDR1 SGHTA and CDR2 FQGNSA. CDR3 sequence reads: CASSPRQGPYTIYF. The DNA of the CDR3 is TGTGCCAGCAGCCCTAGACAGGGACCCTACACCATATATTTT.

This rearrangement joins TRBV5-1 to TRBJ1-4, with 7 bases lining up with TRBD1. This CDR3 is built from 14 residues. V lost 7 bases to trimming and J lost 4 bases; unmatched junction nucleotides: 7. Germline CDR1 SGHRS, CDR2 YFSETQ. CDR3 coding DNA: TGCGCCAGCCGTAGGGACAGAAGTAATGAAAAACTGTTTTTT. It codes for CASRRDRSNEKLFF.

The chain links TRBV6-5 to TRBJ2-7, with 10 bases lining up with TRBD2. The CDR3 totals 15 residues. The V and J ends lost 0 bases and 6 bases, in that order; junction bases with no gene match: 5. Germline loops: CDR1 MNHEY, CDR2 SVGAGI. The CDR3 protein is CASSYSKREGLEQYF. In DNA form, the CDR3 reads TGTGCCAGCAGTTACTCGAAGCGGGAGGGCCTCGAGCAGTACTTC.

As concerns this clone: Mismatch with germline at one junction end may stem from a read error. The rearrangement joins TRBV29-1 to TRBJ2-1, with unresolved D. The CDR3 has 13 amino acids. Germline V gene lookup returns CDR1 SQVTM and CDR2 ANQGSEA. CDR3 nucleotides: TGCAGCGTGACCGAACAAGTTTACAGTGAGCAGTTCTTC. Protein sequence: CSVTEQVYSEQFF.

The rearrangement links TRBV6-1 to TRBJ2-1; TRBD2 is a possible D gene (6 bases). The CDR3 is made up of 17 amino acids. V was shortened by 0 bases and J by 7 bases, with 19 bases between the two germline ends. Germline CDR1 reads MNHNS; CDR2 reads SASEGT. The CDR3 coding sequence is TGTGCCAGCAGTGAAGCCCATTTCCGGGACTGGAGGAATGAGCAGTTCTTC. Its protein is CASSEAHFRDWRNEQFF.

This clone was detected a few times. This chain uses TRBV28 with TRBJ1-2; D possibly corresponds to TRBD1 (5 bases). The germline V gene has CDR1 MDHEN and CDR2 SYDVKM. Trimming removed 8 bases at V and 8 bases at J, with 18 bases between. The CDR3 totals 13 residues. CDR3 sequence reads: CASRGRRERGYTF. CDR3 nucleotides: TGTGCCAGCCGGGGACGGAGGGAGCGGGGCTACACCTTC.

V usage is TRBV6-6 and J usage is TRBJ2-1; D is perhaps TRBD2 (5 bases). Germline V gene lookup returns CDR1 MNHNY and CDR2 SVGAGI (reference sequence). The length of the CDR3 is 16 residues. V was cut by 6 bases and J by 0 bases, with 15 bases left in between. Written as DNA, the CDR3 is TGTGCCAGCAGCCGTCTAGCTGACGACTCCTACAATGAGCAGTTCTTC. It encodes CASSRLADDSYNEQFF.

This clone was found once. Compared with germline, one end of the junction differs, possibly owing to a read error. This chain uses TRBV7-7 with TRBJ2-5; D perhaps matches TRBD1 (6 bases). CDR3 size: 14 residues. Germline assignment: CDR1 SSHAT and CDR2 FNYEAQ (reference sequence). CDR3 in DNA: TGTGCTAGCAGTGCCCGGACAGCTCAAGAGACCCAGTACTTC. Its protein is CASSARTAQETQYF.

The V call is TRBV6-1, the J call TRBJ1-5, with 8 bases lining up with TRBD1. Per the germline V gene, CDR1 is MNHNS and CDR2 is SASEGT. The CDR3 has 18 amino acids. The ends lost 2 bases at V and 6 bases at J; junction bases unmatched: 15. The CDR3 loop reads CASSERVGRGRFSQPQHF. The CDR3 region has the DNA TGTGCCAGCAGTGAAAGGGTCGGCAGGGGGCGATTCAGTCAGCCCCAGCATTTT.

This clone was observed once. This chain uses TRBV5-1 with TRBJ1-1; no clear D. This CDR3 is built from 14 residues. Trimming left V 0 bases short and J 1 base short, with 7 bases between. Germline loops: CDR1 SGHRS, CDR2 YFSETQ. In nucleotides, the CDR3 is TGCGCCAGCAGCTTGGGGTCAGGGAACACTGAAGCTTTCTTT. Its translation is CASSLGSGNTEAFF.